Below are 28 T cell receptor beta chains sequenced from a single sample in a study of graft-versus-host responses after intestinal transplantation. Here immunoSEQ multiplex PCR was the method, and the copy in TCRdb shows in-frame clones only, minus some. The table includes 100,000 to 130,000 clones, roughly 87% detected once. Their target antigens are unknown. The sample was unstimulated CD4+ T cells sorted from spleen or lymph node cells, taken before transplant. Receptors were obtained from a human donor who was the organ donor for an intestinal transplant.

The table lists this clone with a few counts. J is TRBJ2-3 and V is TRBV2; D not certain. Germline values: CDR1 SNHLY, CDR2 FYNNEI. V lost 3 bases to trimming and J lost 6 bases, with 13 bases between them. This CDR3 is 14 amino acids long. CDR3 loop: CASSDDTRRDTQYF. The DNA for the CDR3 is TGTGCCAGCAGTGACGACACACGACGGGATACGCAGTATTTT.

V and J are TRBV28 and TRBJ1-3, with D perhaps TRBD1 (5 bases). The V gene lost 6 bases and the J gene lost 0 bases, with 15 bases spanning the gap. Per germline, CDR1 MDHEN and CDR2 SYDVKM. The CDR3 loop spans 16 amino acids. CDR3 bases: TGTGCCAGCAGGGTTACAGGATCCACCTCTGGAAACACCATATATTTT. The encoded protein is CASRVTGSTSGNTIYF.

This clone was seen a few times. The CDR3 spells CASSFSGGTGELFF. The CDR3 DNA is TGTGCCAGCAGTTTCAGCGGGGGGACCGGGGAGCTGTTTTTT. The V gene is TRBV27, the J gene TRBJ2-2, with 9 positions matching TRBD2. Germline V gene data show CDR1 as MNHEY and CDR2 as SMNVEV (reference sequence). The CDR3 is made up of 14 amino acids. V lost 3 bases, J lost 5 bases, and 1 base stayed unmatched.

The CDR3: CASSFGQLLYNEQFF. The DNA of the CDR3 is TGCGCCAGCAGCTTTGGGCAGCTACTATACAATGAGCAGTTCTTC. V is TRBV5-1 and J is TRBJ2-1; D not certain. Trimming took off 2 bases at V and 4 bases at J, with 13 bases between the two ends. The CDR3 contains 15 residues. Germline CDR1 and CDR2: SGHRS and YFSETQ.

V gene TRBV21-1 combines with J gene TRBJ2-5; the table gives TRBD1 as D, unverified against the DNA. The J call may not be correct, given that the DNA end is closer to TRBJ2-7. TRBV21-1 is a pseudogene. The CDR3 runs 15 residues. CDR3 residues: CASSKATGGSYEQYF. CDR3 in DNA: TGTGCCAGCAGCAAAGCGACAGGTGGATCCTACGAGCAGTACTTC.

The J gene is TRBJ2-1, the V gene TRBV6-5; 9 bases are shared with TRBD1. Unmatched junction bases numbered 13, after V lost 6 bases and J lost 10 bases. Germline V gene lookup returns CDR1 MNHEY and CDR2 SVGAGI. This CDR3 region has 15 residues. CDR3 protein: CASSEQGAVRGEQFF. In DNA form, the CDR3 reads TGTGCCAGCAGCGAACAGGGGGCCGTGCGAGGCGAGCAGTTCTTC.

The chain carries TRBV30 and TRBJ1-2; TRBD1 matches at 7 bases. Per the germline V gene, CDR1 is GTSNPN and CDR2 is SVGIG (reference sequence). The CDR3 is 13 residues long. J lost 5 bases, V lost 1 base, and 4 bases had no gene match. CDR3 amino acids: CAWSAGQLYGYTF. DNA for the CDR3: TGTGCCTGGAGTGCGGGACAGCTATATGGCTACACCTTC.

The chain uses TRBV6-4 and TRBJ1-2, with 7 bases identical to TRBD1. This CDR3 comprises 13 residues. Losses at the gene ends were 4 bases for V and 4 bases for J; bases not matched to a gene: 3. Germline V gene lookup returns CDR1 MRHNA and CDR2 SNTAGT. This CDR3 reads CASSGRGPYGYTF. The CDR3 nucleotides are TGTGCCAGCAGTGGGAGGGGGCCCTATGGCTACACCTTC.

The chain couples TRBV15 to TRBJ2-5; D gene unclear. The CDR3 sequence is 14 residues long. The germline V and J ends were trimmed by 0 bases and 9 bases, with 14 bases remaining between them. Germline loops: CDR1 LNHNV, CDR2 YYDKDF (reference sequence). CDR3 DNA: TGTGCCACCAGCAGAGATCTACCAGCCGTGGCCCAGTACTTC. This translates into CATSRDLPAVAQYF.

The chain recombines TRBV11-2 with TRBJ2-3; 8 bases are a match to TRBD1. Germline values: CDR1 SGHAT, CDR2 FQNNGV. Trimming at V came to 1 base and at J to 3 bases, leaving 9 bases not matched to a gene. The CDR3 extends over 17 amino acids. The CDR3 region is CASSLVQGQGATDTQYF. In nucleotides, the CDR3 is TGTGCCAGCAGCTTAGTCCAGGGGCAGGGGGCTACAGATACGCAGTATTTT.

The chain is built from TRBV7-9 and TRBJ2-1; D possibly matches TRBD1 or TRBD2 (5 bases each). Germline V gene lookup returns CDR1 SEHNR and CDR2 FQNEAQ (reference sequence). V lost 4 bases and J lost 2, with 15 bases in between. The CDR3 length is 16 residues. The CDR3 loop is CASSSTGTRAYNEQFF. Written as DNA, the CDR3 is TGTGCCAGCAGCTCCACCGGGACCAGAGCCTACAATGAGCAGTTCTTC.

This rearrangement joins TRBV6-1 to TRBJ1-4; D is unresolved. The CDR3 runs to 15 residues. Germline-derived CDR1 and CDR2 are MNHNS and SASEGT. Trimming stripped 6 bases from V and 0 bases from J, with 11 bases between. Written as DNA, the CDR3 is TGTGCCAGCAGCGCAGTTGGAACAACTAATGAAAAACTGTTTTTT. It yields the protein CASSAVGTTNEKLFF.

The chain uses TRBV29-1 and TRBJ2-7; perhaps D is TRBD1 or TRBD2 (7 bases each). Deletions cut 4 bases from V and 7 bases from J, with 26 bases between. Germline V gives CDR1 SQVTM, CDR2 ANQGSEA. This CDR3 contains 16 residues. The chain's CDR3 is CSVGGQGGLMSWEQYF. CDR3 nucleotides: TGCAGCGTTGGGGGCCAGGGGGGACTAATGTCCTGGGAGCAGTACTTC.

V is TRBV29-1 and J is TRBJ2-7; D is perhaps TRBD1 (8 bases). There are 14 residues in the CDR3. Trimming shortened V by 5 bases and J by 0 bases, and 14 bases separated the two germline ends. In germline, CDR1 is SQVTM, CDR2 ANQGSEA. CDR3 sequence: CSVIQGEGSYEQYF. Written as DNA, the CDR3 is TGCAGCGTTATACAGGGGGAGGGCTCCTACGAGCAGTACTTC.

This sequence joins TRBV10-3 and TRBJ2-1, with TRBD2 matching over 9 bases. CDR1 and CDR2 from the germline V gene are ENHRY and SYGVKD. V shed 0 bases and J 5 bases; nucleotides not matched to a gene: 8. The CDR3 is made up of 17 amino acids. The CDR3 sequence: CAISESVGLAGHNEQFF. CDR3 sequence (DNA): TGTGCCATCAGTGAGTCGGTTGGGCTAGCGGGGCACAATGAGCAGTTCTTC.

The chain recombines TRBV10-2 with TRBJ1-4, with D uncertain. CDR3 length: 15 residues. V was clipped by 7 bases and J by 7 bases, with 19 bases between them. CDR1 and CDR2 (germline): WSHSY, SAAADI. CDR3 amino acids: CASNTKLGLGEKLFF. The CDR3 region has the DNA TGCGCCAGCAACACGAAACTGGGTTTGGGTGAAAAACTGTTTTTT.

The chain combines TRBV4-1 with TRBJ2-3; D not certain. Germline V gene data show CDR1 as MGHRA and CDR2 as YSYEKL. There are 15 residues in the CDR3. Trimming pared 1 base from V and 0 bases from J, leaving 8 bases between. The CDR3 region is CASSQAPVSTDTQYF. CDR3 nucleotides: TGCGCCAGCAGCCAAGCCCCGGTGAGCACAGATACGCAGTATTTT.

The rearrangement uses TRBV9 and TRBJ2-1; TRBD2 is a possible D gene (6 bases). Trimming stripped 0 bases from V and 13 bases from J, with 11 bases between. Per germline, CDR1 SGDLS and CDR2 YYNGEE. This CDR3 contains 12 residues. The CDR3 DNA is TGTGCCAGCAGCGTAGAGGGCACTAGCCAGTTCTTC. This encodes CASSVEGTSQFF.

The chain joins TRBV11-2 to TRBJ1-1; possible D gene TRBD1, 5 bases. The CDR3 has 16 amino acids. CDR1 and CDR2 from the germline V gene are SGHAT and FQNNGV. V was cut by 1 base and J by 5 bases, with 17 bases left in between. The CDR3 bases are TGTGCCAGCAGCTTAGGGGCGGGGGGTCTTATGACTGAAGCTTTCTTT. Translation gives CASSLGAGGLMTEAFF. Variable domain in full (rest from reference TRBV11-2 and TRBJ1-1): EAGVAQSPRYKIIEKRQSVAFWCNPISGHATLYWYQQILGQGPKLLIQFQNNGVVDDSQLPKDRFSAERLKGVDSTLKIQPAKLEDSAVYLCASSLGAGGLMTEAFFGQGTRLTVV.

V usage is TRBV11-2 and J usage is TRBJ2-5; D is ambiguous. Germline CDR1 SGHAT, CDR2 FQNNGV. The CDR3 extends over 11 amino acids. V gave up 6 bases and J gave up 7 bases, with 9 bases separating them. The CDR3 reads CASRGPGTQYF. The CDR3, as DNA: TGTGCCAGCAGGGGCCCTGGGACCCAGTACTTC.

The chain combines TRBV30 with TRBJ2-7, with 7 bases fitting TRBD1. V gave up 4 bases and J gave up 1 base; unmatched junction bases: 7. The germline gives CDR1 GTSNPN, CDR2 SVGIG (reference sequence). The CDR3 is made up of 14 amino acids. Written as DNA, the CDR3 is TGTGCCTGGACACGACAGGGAGTATCCTACGAGCAGTACTTC. Translated: CAWTRQGVSYEQYF.

In its sample, this clone was seen once. This chain connects TRBV7-3 to TRBJ2-1; D possibly uses TRBD1 or TRBD2 (6 bases each). CDR3 length: 15 amino acids. Germline V lookup: CDR1 SGHTA, CDR2 FQGTGA. The ends were cut back, 5 bases at V and 8 bases at J, with 19 bases in the middle. In DNA form, the CDR3 reads TGTGCCAGCAGCCCCGGACAGACGGGAGCGTATGAGCAGTTCTTC. It specifies CASSPGQTGAYEQFF.

The genes are TRBV29-1 and TRBJ1-1, with no clear D. V shed 7 bases and J shed 5 bases, with 17 bases lying between them. This CDR3 region has 13 residues. CDR1 is SQVTM, CDR2 ANQGSEA, per germline. CDR3 loop: CSAARGLETEAFF. CDR3 DNA sequence: TGCAGCGCGGCTAGAGGGTTAGAAACTGAAGCTTTCTTT.

This clone was seen only once. The chain carries TRBV7-9 and TRBJ2-5; TRBD1 is a possible D gene (5 bases). The CDR3 covers 16 residues. CDR1 SEHNR and CDR2 FQNEAQ come from the germline V gene (reference sequence). V lost 0 bases, J lost 7 bases, and 18 bases lay in between. As DNA, the CDR3 is TGTGCCAGCAGCTTAGCTCGGTGGGAAGGGGCCCGGACCCAGTACTTC. Translating gives CASSLARWEGARTQYF.

CDR3 nucleotides: TGTGCCAGCAGTGAAGATTACACAGGGGGGGGAAACATTCAGTACTTC. Translating gives CASSEDYTGGGNIQYF. The V and J genes are TRBV25-1 and TRBJ2-4, with D perhaps TRBD1 (8 bases). Trimming left V 2 bases short and J 6 bases short, with 17 bases between. The CDR3 runs 16 residues. Germline V gene sequence: CDR1 MGHDK, CDR2 SYGVNS.

This chain connects TRBV6-6 to TRBJ1-1, with unresolved D. V was pared by 1 base and J by 0 bases, with 9 bases between. Germline lookup yields CDR1 MNHNY and CDR2 SVGAGI (reference sequence). This CDR3 contains 15 residues. In DNA form, the CDR3 reads TGTGCCAGCAGTTACTACGGGGTCATGAACACTGAAGCTTTCTTT. Translation: CASSYYGVMNTEAFF.

The CDR3 spells CASSRNRENTEAFF. Here the CDR3 DNA reads TGTGCCAGCAGTAGGAACAGGGAGAACACTGAAGCTTTCTTT. This chain links TRBV5-6 with TRBJ1-1; D might be TRBD1 (6 bases). This CDR3 spans 14 amino acids. The V end was cut by 5 bases, the J end by 1 base, with 12 bases between. CDR1 and CDR2 (germline): SGHDT, YYEEEE.

This rearrangement joins TRBV5-1 to TRBJ2-5, with 13 bases identical to TRBD2. V shed 1 base and J 1 base; nucleotides not matched to a gene: 4. Germline CDR1 SGHRS, CDR2 YFSETQ. The CDR3 is 17 residues long. For the CDR3, the DNA is TGCGCCAGCAGCTTGTACCGACTAGCGGGGGGCCAAGAGACCCAGTACTTC. It encodes CASSLYRLAGGQETQYF.